This entry lists 26 T cell receptor beta chains sequenced from one sample in a study of blood T cells in healthy people across ages. The use of a sample-barcoded 5' primer and a J-beta primer mix characterized a second PCR of about 6 to 12 cycles. TCRdb fed the 5' RACE reads into MiXCR, producing one record per CDR3 protein. The sample lists hundreds of thousands of distinct CDR3 sequences; nearly 60% were seen once. What was sequenced was blood. All receptors come from a man younger than 40 in good health.

This clonotype occurred a few times. The chain links TRBV29-1 to TRBJ2-7; no clear D. The CDR3 extends over 11 amino acids. Per the germline V gene, CDR1 is SQVTM and CDR2 is ANQGSEA. V shed 4 bases and J shed 6 bases, with 10 bases lying between them. CDR3 nucleotides: TGCAGCGTTGTTGGGCAAGGCGAGCAGTACTTC. Encoded protein: CSVVGQGEQYF.

J is TRBJ1-5 and V is TRBV5-1, with D possibly TRBD1 on 5 matching bases. CDR1 is SGHRS and CDR2 is YFSETQ in the germline V gene. Deletions cut 0 bases from V and 4 bases from J, with 11 bases between. The CDR3 runs 15 residues. The CDR3 DNA reads TGCGCCAGCAGCTTGGATGGGGGTGGAAATCAGCCCCAGCATTTT. It codes for CASSLDGGGNQPQHF.

This clonotype occurred a few times. The J gene is TRBJ2-1, the V gene TRBV9; 7 nucleotides align to TRBD1. The CDR3 sequence is 16 residues long. The V gene's germline CDR1 is SGDLS and CDR2 YYNGEE. The ends lost 3 bases at V and 4 bases at J; junction bases unmatched: 10. The CDR3 sequence: CASSALGDSLYNEQFF. The DNA of the CDR3 is TGTGCCAGCAGCGCGCTAGGGGACAGTTTGTACAATGAGCAGTTCTTC.

In regard to this clonotype: A much bigger clone sits one base away, suggesting this may be a read error. The chain links TRBV20-1 to TRBJ2-1; the match to TRBD2 covers 14 bases. This CDR3 is built from 15 residues. J gave up 12 bases and V 2 bases, and 9 bases lay outside the gene matches. From germline, CDR1 is DFQATT and CDR2 SNEGSKA (reference sequence). CDR3 residues: CSARSGTSGRHGQFF. The CDR3 DNA is TGCAGTGCTAGAAGCGGGACTAGCGGGAGACATGGGCAGTTCTTC.

The rearrangement uses TRBV11-3 and TRBJ2-1; 8 bases agree with TRBD2. V lost 4 bases and J lost 15; bases outside the gene matches: 8. Germline CDR1 is SGHNT and CDR2 is YENEEA. The CDR3 is 12 amino acids. CDR3 bases: TGTGCCAGCAGCTCGGGGGGGACCGCTATGTTCTTC. The encoded protein is CASSSGGTAMFF.

This clonotype was counted only a few times. CDR3: CASSYSKGDEQYF. CDR3 in DNA: TGTGCCAGCAGTTACTCGAAAGGGGACGAGCAGTACTTC. J is TRBJ2-7 and V is TRBV6-5; possibly TRBD1 for D (5 bases). CDR3 size: 13 residues. Trimming took off 0 bases at V and 5 bases at J, with 8 bases between the two ends. The germline gives CDR1 MNHEY, CDR2 SVGAGI.

The genes are TRBV7-2 and TRBJ1-2, with 10 positions matching TRBD1. V lost 5 bases to trimming and J lost 5 bases; unmatched junction nucleotides: 11. Germline values: CDR1 SGHTA, CDR2 FQGNSA. The CDR3 is 16 amino acids. As DNA, the CDR3 is TGTGCCAGCAGCCCAGCCAGGGGACAGGGGTCTTATGGCTACACCTTC. Protein: CASSPARGQGSYGYTF. The full variable domain, its missing parts supplied by reference TRBV7-2 and TRBJ1-2, is GAGVSQSPSNKVTEKGKDVELRCDPISGHTALYWYRQSLGQGLEFLIYFQGNSAPDKSGLPSDRFSAERTGGSVSTLTIQRTQQEDSAVYLCASSPARGQGSYGYTFGSGTRLTVV.

The gene calls are TRBV29-1 and TRBJ1-2, with TRBD1 matching 7 bases. CDR3 length equals 11 residues. Looked up from germline, CDR1 is SQVTM and CDR2 is ANQGSEA. Unmatched junction bases numbered 3, after V lost 5 bases and J lost 6 bases. CDR3 in amino acids: CSVRTGDGYTF. DNA of the CDR3: TGCAGCGTTAGAACAGGGGATGGCTACACCTTC.

The V call is TRBV3-1, the J call TRBJ2-1, with 7 bases aligning to TRBD2. Per germline, CDR1 LGHDT and CDR2 YNNKEL (reference sequence). CDR3 length equals 15 residues. Trimming cost V 0 bases and J 4 bases; bases outside gene matches: 3. CDR3: CASSQDTSAYNEQFF. The CDR3 DNA sequence: TGTGCCAGCAGCCAAGATACTAGCGCGTACAATGAGCAGTTCTTC.

This clonotype was picked up one time. This rearrangement joins TRBV5-1 to TRBJ2-1; maybe TRBD2 (6 bases). Germline lookup yields CDR1 SGHRS and CDR2 YFSETQ. This CDR3 is 14 amino acids long. V lost 4 bases to trimming and J lost 8 bases, with 16 bases between them. CDR3 in amino acids: CASSLAGSPDEQFF. CDR3 nucleotides: TGCGCCAGCAGCCTCGCGGGGTCGCCCGATGAGCAGTTCTTC.

The V call is TRBV7-2, the J call TRBJ2-1; D is possibly TRBD2 (5 bases). V shed 6 bases and J shed 0 bases, with 12 bases lying between them. The CDR3 has 15 amino acids. The germline V gene has CDR1 SGHTA and CDR2 FQGNSA. CDR3 bases: TGTGCCAGCAGACACGGGGATTTCTCCTACAATGAGCAGTTCTTC. As protein: CASRHGDFSYNEQFF.

The CDR3 DNA follows: TGTGCCAGCAGCTCACTACTTTGGGCCAATAAGGGAGAGACCCAGTACTTC. This sequence encodes CASSSLLWANKGETQYF. This chain joins TRBV7-2 and TRBJ2-5, with D unresolved. Germline values: CDR1 SGHTA, CDR2 FQGNSA. The CDR3 sequence is 17 residues long. V lost 4 bases, J lost 4 bases, and 22 bases lay in between.

A few counts support this clonotype. The chain uses TRBV5-1 and TRBJ2-1; possibly TRBD1 for D (6 bases). The CDR3 has 15 amino acids. Trimming shortened V by 4 bases and J by 5 bases, and 16 bases separated the two germline ends. Germline loops: CDR1 SGHRS, CDR2 YFSETQ. CDR3: CASSVAGTPNNEQFF. The CDR3 nucleotides are TGCGCCAGCAGCGTAGCCGGGACACCGAACAATGAGCAGTTCTTC.

The gene calls are TRBV25-1 and TRBJ1-1; D is undetermined. The CDR3 length is 13 residues. The V and J ends lost 6 bases and 4 bases respectively, with 12 bases between them. Per germline, CDR1 MGHDK and CDR2 SYGVNS. The DNA for the CDR3 is TGTGCCAGCAGGAGAGGGCAAAGCACTGAAGCTTTCTTT. Amino acid sequence: CASRRGQSTEAFF.

The chain employs TRBV20-1 and TRBJ2-3, with D unresolved. The V end lost 3 bases, the J end lost 2 bases, and 6 bases lay between the germline ends. CDR3 size: 12 residues. Germline V gene data show CDR1 as DFQATT and CDR2 as SNEGSKA (reference sequence). In nucleotides, the CDR3 is TGCAGTGCTAGGCAGTCCACAGATACGCAGTATTTT. Translated: CSARQSTDTQYF.

This clonotype was seen only a few times. V is TRBV11-2 and J is TRBJ1-6; D is uncertain. V was trimmed by 5 bases and J by 5 bases, leaving 1 base between them. The CDR3 loop spans 11 amino acids. Germline CDR1 reads SGHAT; CDR2 reads FQNNGV. The CDR3 sequence: CASSHNSPLHF. CDR3 DNA: TGTGCCAGCAGCCATAATTCACCCCTCCACTTT.

The chain combines TRBV6-5 with TRBJ2-7; the match to TRBD2 covers 9 bases. The CDR3 has 15 residues. Germline trimming cut 6 bases from V and 3 bases from J; bases unmatched to any gene: 9. Germline CDR1 and CDR2: MNHEY and SVGAGI. The CDR3 bases are TGTGCCAGCAGAGGTAGCGGGAGTTGGATCTACGAGCAGTACTTC. The encoded protein is CASRGSGSWIYEQYF.

The chain links TRBV28 to TRBJ2-5; tentatively, D is TRBD1 (6 bases). CDR1 and CDR2 (germline): MDHEN, SYDVKM. V was shortened by 7 bases and J by 5 bases, with 14 bases between the two germline ends. The CDR3 runs 13 residues. As DNA, the CDR3 is TGTGCCAGCAATCCAGGGGTGTTGGAGACCCAGTACTTC. Amino acid sequence: CASNPGVLETQYF.

The sample holds a few counts of this clonotype. The V call is TRBV7-2, the J call TRBJ2-4, with D perhaps matching TRBD1 (5 bases). The DNA matches TRBJ2-7 better at its end, which makes the J call doubtful. The CDR3 runs 13 residues. The germline CDR1 and CDR2 sequences are SGHTA and FQGNSA. CDR3 in DNA: TGTGCCAGCAGCCCATGGGCCCAGGGCGAGCAGTACTTC. Translation: CASSPWAQGEQYF.

The chain is built from TRBV29-1 and TRBJ2-5; D remains unclear. The V gene's germline CDR1 is SQVTM and CDR2 ANQGSEA. Trimming took off 2 bases at V and 2 bases at J, with 6 bases between the two ends. The CDR3 is made up of 12 amino acids. Here the CDR3 reads CSVELRQETQYF. Written as DNA, the CDR3 is TGCAGCGTTGAACTTAGACAAGAGACCCAGTACTTC.

The chain links TRBV4-3 to TRBJ2-1; TRBD2 aligns across 11 bases. The CDR3 loop spans 19 amino acids. The germline gives CDR1 LGHNA, CDR2 YSLEER. V was pared by 4 bases and J by 7 bases, with 18 bases of the junction left unmatched. The CDR3 is CASSLVGLAVLRQGNEQFF. The CDR3 DNA follows: TGCGCCAGCAGCCTTGTGGGACTAGCGGTCCTACGACAGGGGAATGAGCAGTTCTTC.

The rearrangement uses TRBV6-5 and TRBJ2-1, with TRBD2 as a possible D gene (5 bases). Germline V CDR1 and CDR2: MNHEY, SVGAGI. The CDR3 sequence is 15 residues long. V lost 6 bases and J lost 0, with 12 bases in between. CDR3 protein: CASRSDFHSYNEQFF. The CDR3, as DNA: TGTGCCAGCAGGTCGGACTTCCACTCCTACAATGAGCAGTTCTTC.

This clonotype was observed a few times. The gene calls are TRBV9 and TRBJ2-5; 7 nucleotides agree with TRBD1. Germline V gene data show CDR1 as SGDLS and CDR2 as YYNGEE. The CDR3 is made up of 15 amino acids. The ends lost 4 bases at V and 0 bases at J; junction bases unmatched: 6. The CDR3 spells CASSFRDSHQETQYF. Written as DNA, the CDR3 is TGTGCCAGCAGCTTCCGGGACAGCCACCAAGAGACCCAGTACTTC. Supplemented by reference TRBV9 and TRBJ2-5, the full variable domain reads DSGVTQTPKHLITATGQRVTLRCSPRSGDLSVYWYQQSLDQGLQFLIQYYNGEERAKGNILERFSAQQFPDLHSELNLSSLELGDSALYFCASSFRDSHQETQYFGPGTRLLVL.

The J gene is TRBJ1-1, the V gene TRBV2; D gene ambiguous. V was cut by 4 bases and J by 6 bases, with 6 bases left in between. The length of the CDR3 is 11 residues. Germline V CDR1 and CDR2: SNHLY, FYNNEI. DNA for the CDR3: TGTGCCAGCAGTGTAGGTTCTGAAGCTTTCTTT. It codes for CASSVGSEAFF.

The chain uses TRBV6-5 and TRBJ2-1; possible D gene TRBD1, 6 bases. The ends were cut back, 2 bases at V and 8 bases at J, with 16 bases in the middle. Germline-derived CDR1 and CDR2 are MNHEY and SVGAGI. This CDR3 spans 15 amino acids. In DNA form, the CDR3 reads TGTGCCAGCAGTTACCAGGGGCGCTATCCCGATGAGCAGTTCTTC. Protein sequence: CASSYQGRYPDEQFF.

The chain is built from TRBV20-1 and TRBJ2-7; TRBD2 agrees at 7 bases. Trimming at V came to 8 bases and at J to 0 bases, leaving 10 bases not matched to a gene. This CDR3 contains 14 residues. Germline values: CDR1 DFQATT, CDR2 SNEGSKA (reference sequence). The CDR3: CSTEKAGSSYEQYF. CDR3 sequence (DNA): TGCAGTACTGAGAAAGCGGGAAGCTCCTACGAGCAGTACTTC.